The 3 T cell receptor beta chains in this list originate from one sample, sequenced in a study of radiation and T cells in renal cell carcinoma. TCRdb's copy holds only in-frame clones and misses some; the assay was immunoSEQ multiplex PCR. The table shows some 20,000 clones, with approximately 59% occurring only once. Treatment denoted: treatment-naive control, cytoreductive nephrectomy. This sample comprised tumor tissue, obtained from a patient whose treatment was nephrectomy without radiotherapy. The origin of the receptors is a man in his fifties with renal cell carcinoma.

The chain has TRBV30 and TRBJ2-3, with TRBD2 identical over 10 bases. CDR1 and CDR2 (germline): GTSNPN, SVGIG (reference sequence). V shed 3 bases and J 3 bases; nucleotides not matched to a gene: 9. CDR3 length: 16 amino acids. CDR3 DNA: TGTGCCTGGAGAGGGCTAGCGGGAGTTGGAACAGATACGCAGTATTTT. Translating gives CAWRGLAGVGTDTQYF.

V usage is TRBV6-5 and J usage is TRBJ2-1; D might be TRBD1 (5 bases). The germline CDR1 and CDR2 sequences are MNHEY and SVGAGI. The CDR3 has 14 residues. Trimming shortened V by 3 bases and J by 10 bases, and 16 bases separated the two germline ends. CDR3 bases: TGTGCCAGCAGTTATGGACCAGGGCCGAGGGAGCAGTTCTTC. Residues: CASSYGPGPREQFF.

As DNA, the CDR3 is TGTGCCAGCAGCCCCATGTATGGCTACACCTTC. Protein: CASSPMYGYTF. The chain employs TRBV11-2 and TRBJ1-2; D remains ambiguous. Germline-derived CDR1 and CDR2 are SGHAT and FQNNGV. V lost 5 bases and J 5 bases, leaving 6 bases between the germline ends. This CDR3 comprises 11 residues.